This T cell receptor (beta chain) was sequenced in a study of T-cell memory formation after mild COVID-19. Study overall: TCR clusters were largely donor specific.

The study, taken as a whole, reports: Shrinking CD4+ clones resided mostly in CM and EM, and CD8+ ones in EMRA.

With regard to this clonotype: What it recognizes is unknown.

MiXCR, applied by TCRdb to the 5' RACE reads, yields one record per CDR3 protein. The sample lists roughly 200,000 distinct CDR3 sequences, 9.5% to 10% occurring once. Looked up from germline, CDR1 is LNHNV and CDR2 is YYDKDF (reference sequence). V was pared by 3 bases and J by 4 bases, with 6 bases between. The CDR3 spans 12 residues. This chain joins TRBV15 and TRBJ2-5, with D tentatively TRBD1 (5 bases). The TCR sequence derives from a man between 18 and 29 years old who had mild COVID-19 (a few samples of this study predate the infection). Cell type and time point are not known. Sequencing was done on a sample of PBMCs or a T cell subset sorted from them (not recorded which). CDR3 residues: CATSSRVETQYF. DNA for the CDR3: TGTGCCACCAGCAGCAGGGTAGAGACCCAGTACTTC. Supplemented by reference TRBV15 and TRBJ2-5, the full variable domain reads DAMVIQNPRYQVTQFGKPVTLSCSQTLNHNVMYWYQQKSSQAPKLLFHYYDKDFNNEADTPDNFQSRRPNTSFCFLDIRSPGLGDTAMYLCATSSRVETQYFGPGTRLLVL.